The TCR beta chain described here comes from a study of blood T cell repertoires in COVID-19. As for the study in general: Acute-phase and convalescent COVID-19 samples originated in the United States, Italy and Spain. The cDNA or gDNA used as material had been derived from T cells, B-cell-depleted T cells, or PBMCs.

CDR1 and CDR2 from the germline V gene are SGHRS and YFSETQ. CDR3 size: 15 residues. V dropped 3 bases and J dropped 7; count of bases not matched to a gene: 7. Participant ages covered roughly 18 to 90 years across around 22 US areas. Clinical histories supplied by participants themselves formed the basis of cohort assignment. Profiling relied on immunoSEQ multiplex PCR, and the TCRdb table lists in-frame clones only, not all of them. This table has 200,000 to 250,000 clones, over 70% appearing once. The sequence derives from a woman aged 25-40 years who had been exposed to COVID-19. Sequenced input: PBMCs or T cells enriched from blood (not recorded which). The rearrangement links TRBV5-1 to TRBJ2-3, with 11 bases that match TRBD1. CDR3 bases: TGCGCCAGCAGCTCAGGACAGGGGGCCGTAAATACGCAGTATTTT. Translation gives CASSSGQGAVNTQYF.